Listed below are T cell receptor beta chains from one sample, sequenced in a study of T cell repertoires in cytomegalovirus infection. One entry per CDR3 protein results from TCRdb running MiXCR on the reads. The repertoire holds roughly 280,000 distinct CDR3 sequences, with 20% to 25% as singletons. Antigens for these TCRs are unknown. The specimen comprised cultured PBMCs, sampled from culture after CMV antigen stimulation. The receptor source for this set is a human donor in good health (CMV status not recorded). Some clones in this sample may be carry-over from other donors' samples. Each CDR3 is given with its conserved first and last residue. D genes are given only for firm matches. The size entry is marked missing in some rows and otherwise reads once, few, many or a size class.

J gene	clone size	V gene	D gene	CDR3 protein	CDR3 DNA
TRBJ1-4	many	TRBV7-2	NA	CASSPAPGLVEKLFF	TGTGCCAGCAGCCCGGCCCCGGGGCTTGTAGAAAAACTGTTTTTT
TRBJ1-3	NA	TRBV13	NA	CASSTDFSGNTIYF	TGTGCCAGCAGCACGGACTTCTCTGGAAACACCATATATTTT
TRBJ2-5	NA	TRBV7-9	TRBD2	CASSLLGLVGETQYF	TGTGCCAGCAGCTTATTGGGACTAGTCGGCGAGACCCAGTACTTC
TRBJ1-5	NA	TRBV7-9	NA	CASSSVGGDQPQHF	TGTGCCAGCAGCTCCGTAGGTGGGGATCAGCCCCAGCATTTT
TRBJ2-7	NA	TRBV19	TRBD1	CASLGTGGLEQYF	TGTGCCAGTCTCGGGACAGGGGGCCTCGAGCAGTACTTC
TRBJ2-7	NA	TRBV7-9	TRBD1	CASTGRGRGLEQYF	TGTGCCAGCACCGGACGGGGCAGGGGGCTCGAGCAGTACTTC
TRBJ1-1	few	TRBV6-2/TRBV6-3	NA	CASSYREEAFF	TGTGCCAGCAGTTACAGGGAAGAAGCTTTCTTT
TRBJ2-1	NA	TRBV27	TRBD2	CASSLGTSALDEQFF	TGTGCCAGCAGTCTCGGGACTAGCGCTCTGGATGAGCAGTTCTTC
TRBJ2-1	NA	TRBV12-3/TRBV12-4	TRBD1	CARSPGQASNEQFF	TGTGCCCGCAGTCCTGGACAGGCCAGCAATGAGCAGTTCTTC
TRBJ2-3	few	TRBV6-5	TRBD1	CASSYGRQGAHTDTQYF	TGTGCCAGCAGTTACGGGAGACAGGGGGCCCACACAGATACGCAGTATTTT
TRBJ2-2	NA	TRBV10-1	NA	CASSESVVGKDRELFF	TGCGCCAGCAGTGAGTCCGTGGTGGGGAAGGACCGGGAGCTGTTTTTT
TRBJ2-2	once	TRBV10-3	NA	CAISEGVTGELFF	TGTGCCATCAGCGAGGGGGTCACCGGGGAGCTGTTTTTT
TRBJ2-1	few	TRBV5-4	TRBD2	CATTLTTSGPWDEQFF	TGTGCCACCACGCTAACGACTAGCGGGCCGTGGGATGAGCAGTTCTTC
TRBJ2-3	NA	TRBV15	NA	CATSRVPGSLGTDTQYF	TGTGCCACCAGCAGAGTCCCCGGGTCCCTAGGGACAGATACGCAGTATTTT
TRBJ2-1	many	TRBV7-2	TRBD2	CASTIYLLAGIDEQFF	TGTGCCAGCACGATATACCTACTAGCGGGAATCGATGAGCAGTTCTTC
TRBJ1-4	many	TRBV7-9	TRBD1	CASSPMDRGVGYEKLFF	TGTGCCAGCAGCCCCATGGACAGGGGAGTCGGCTATGAAAAACTGTTTTTT
TRBJ2-4	NA	TRBV5-6	NA	CASSLAVTPLAKNIQYF	TGTGCCAGCAGCTTGGCCGTAACACCCCTAGCCAAAAACATTCAGTACTTC
TRBJ2-1	NA	TRBV28	TRBD2	CASSYSGLAELRRNEQFF	TGTGCCAGCAGTTACTCGGGACTAGCGGAATTGAGGAGGAATGAGCAGTTCTTC
TRBJ2-2	NA	TRBV5-1	NA	CASSLAFGGTGELFF	TGCGCCAGCAGCTTGGCCTTCGGCGGTACCGGGGAGCTGTTTTTT
TRBJ2-7	NA	TRBV27	TRBD2	CASRTGGNEQYF	TGTGCCAGCAGGACGGGAGGGAACGAGCAGTACTTC
TRBJ2-3	few	TRBV19	NA	CASSIGGGEDTQYF	TGTGCCAGTAGTATAGGCGGTGGAGAGGATACGCAGTATTTT
TRBJ1-2	NA	TRBV4-1	NA	CASSQDGYGYTF	TGCGCCAGCAGCCAAGATGGATATGGCTACACCTTC
TRBJ2-7	few	TRBV7-9	NA	CASSWGTSSGKQYF	TGTGCCAGCAGCTGGGGGACGAGCTCTGGCAAGCAGTACTTC
TRBJ2-5	many	TRBV7-2	NA	CASSLARTSKETQYF	TGTGCCAGCAGCTTAGCAAGGACTTCAAAAGAGACCCAGTACTTC
TRBJ2-1	many	TRBV7-9	TRBD2	CASSSIAGVLHNEQFF	TGTGCCAGCAGCTCGATAGCGGGAGTGTTACACAATGAGCAGTTCTTC
TRBJ2-1	many	TRBV7-2	TRBD2	CASSQGLAGGPFF	TGTGCCAGCAGTCAGGGACTAGCGGGTGGACCGTTCTTC
TRBJ1-2	few	TRBV9	TRBD1	CASSVADPGQGVLHTF	TGTGCCAGCAGCGTAGCTGATCCGGGTCAGGGGGTCCTGCACACCTTC
TRBJ2-1	few	TRBV7-2	TRBD2	CASSRSLAGGNEQFF	TGTGCCAGCAGCCGATCCCTAGCGGGGGGCAATGAGCAGTTCTTC
TRBJ2-7	few	TRBV7-9	TRBD2	CASSPSLAGNEQYF	TGTGCCAGCAGCCCAAGCCTAGCGGGAAACGAGCAGTACTTC
TRBJ2-1	NA	TRBV24-1	TRBD2	CATSDDMTSGRRGEQFF	TGTGCCACCAGTGATGATATGACTAGCGGGAGAAGGGGTGAGCAGTTCTTC
TRBJ1-4	NA	TRBV12-3/TRBV12-4	NA	CASRGTGEPNEKLFF	TGTGCCAGCAGGGGAACGGGGGAACCTAATGAAAAACTGTTTTTT
TRBJ2-1	many	TRBV25-1	TRBD2	CASKLAGDEGEQFF	TGTGCTTCGAAGCTAGCGGGAGATGAGGGTGAGCAGTTCTTC